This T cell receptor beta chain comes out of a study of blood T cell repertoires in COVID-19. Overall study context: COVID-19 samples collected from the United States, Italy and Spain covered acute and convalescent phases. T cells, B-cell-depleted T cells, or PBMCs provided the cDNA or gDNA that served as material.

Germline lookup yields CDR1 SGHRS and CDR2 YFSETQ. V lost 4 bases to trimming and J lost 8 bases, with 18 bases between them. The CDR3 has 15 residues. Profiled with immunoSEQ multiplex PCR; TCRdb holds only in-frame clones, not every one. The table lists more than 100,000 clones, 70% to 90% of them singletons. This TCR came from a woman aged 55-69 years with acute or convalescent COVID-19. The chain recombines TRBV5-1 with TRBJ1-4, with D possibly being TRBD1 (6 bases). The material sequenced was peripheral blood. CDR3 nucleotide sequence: TGCGCCAGCAGCCTACAGGGACCTTCCGTGGAAAAACTGTTTTTT. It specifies CASSLQGPSVEKLFF.